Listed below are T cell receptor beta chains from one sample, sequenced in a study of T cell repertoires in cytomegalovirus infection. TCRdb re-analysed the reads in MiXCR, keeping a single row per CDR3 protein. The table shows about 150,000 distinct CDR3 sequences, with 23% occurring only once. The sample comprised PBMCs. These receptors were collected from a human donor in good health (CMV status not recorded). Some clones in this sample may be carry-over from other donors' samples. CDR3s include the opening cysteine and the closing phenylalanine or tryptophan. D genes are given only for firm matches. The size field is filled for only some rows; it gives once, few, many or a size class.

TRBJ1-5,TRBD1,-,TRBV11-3,TGTGCCAGCAGCCCAGGACGGGACAGGGGGGAGGATCAGCCCCAGCATTTT,CASSPGRDRGEDQPQHF
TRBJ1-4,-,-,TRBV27,TGTGCCAGCAGTTTCGTTGGTGGGCAACTGTTTTTT,CASSFVGGQLFF
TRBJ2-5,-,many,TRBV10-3,TGTGCCATCAGTTTAAGGGACCAAGAGACCCAGTACTTC,CAISLRDQETQYF
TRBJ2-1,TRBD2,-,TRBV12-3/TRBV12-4,TGTGCCAGCAGTCCACCCGTTGGCACTAGCGGATTGGGGGAGCAGTTCTTC,CASSPPVGTSGLGEQFF
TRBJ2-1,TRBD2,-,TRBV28,TGTGCCAGCTATGTCCCGGGGGGTAAGAGCTCCTACAATGAGCAGTTCTTC,CASYVPGGKSSYNEQFF
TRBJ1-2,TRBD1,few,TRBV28,TGTGCCAGCAGTTTGCCAACGGGACAGGGGTATGGCTACACCTTC,CASSLPTGQGYGYTF
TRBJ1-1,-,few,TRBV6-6,TGTGCCAGCAGTTACGCTCCCCTAATGAACACTGAAGCTTTCTTT,CASSYAPLMNTEAFF
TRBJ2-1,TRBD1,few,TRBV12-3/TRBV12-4,TGTGCCAGCAGTAGACAGGGGTATGAGCAGTTCTTC,CASSRQGYEQFF
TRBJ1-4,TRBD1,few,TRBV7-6,TGTGCCAGCAGCTTAGCAGGGGGCAGCGAAAAACTGTTTTTT,CASSLAGGSEKLFF
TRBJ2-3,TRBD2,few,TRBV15,TGTGCCACCAGCGCGGGGGGCGGCACAGATACGCAGTATTTT,CATSAGGGTDTQYF
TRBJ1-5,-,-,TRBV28,TGTGCCAGCGACCATGGGGATAGCAATCAGCCCCAGCATTTT,CASDHGDSNQPQHF
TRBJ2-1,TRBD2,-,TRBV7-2,TGTGCCAGCAGCTTATTCGGCGCTAGCGGGAAGGATGAGCAGTTCTTC,CASSLFGASGKDEQFF
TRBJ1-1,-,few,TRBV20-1,TGCAGTGCTAGATGGAGGGCGGCGGACACTGAAGCTTTCTTT,CSARWRAADTEAFF
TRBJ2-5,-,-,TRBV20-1,TGCAGTGCTTCCCATCGAAAGGGAGCTAGGGAGACCCAGTACTTC,CSASHRKGARETQYF
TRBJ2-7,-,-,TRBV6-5,TGTGCCAGCAGTTCCCAACTAGGAACCTCCGAGCAGTACTTC,CASSSQLGTSEQYF
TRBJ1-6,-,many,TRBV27,TGTGCCAGCAGTTTGGGAGACAGCAATTTTCACTTT,CASSLGDSNFHF
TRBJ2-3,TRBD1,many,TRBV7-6,TGTGCCAGCAGCTTAGTCCCCTCCGGGACAGGGGGCACAGATACGCAGTATTTT,CASSLVPSGTGGTDTQYF
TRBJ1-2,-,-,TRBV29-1,TGCAGCGTTGGGATTGTGGGCTACACCTTC,CSVGIVGYTF
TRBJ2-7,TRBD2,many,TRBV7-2,TGTGCCAGCAGCTTAGAAGGCGGGAGGATCTACGAGCAGTACTTC,CASSLEGGRIYEQYF
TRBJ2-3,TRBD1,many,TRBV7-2,TGTGCCAGCAGCGATACCGGGACAGGGCCGGATACGCAGTATTTT,CASSDTGTGPDTQYF
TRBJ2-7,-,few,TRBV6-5,TGTGCCAGCAGTTACCCAGCGGGCTTCTCCTACGAGCAGTACTTC,CASSYPAGFSYEQYF
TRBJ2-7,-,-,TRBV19,TGTGCCAGTAGTCTCCGGGACCGAAACTACGAGCAGTACTTC,CASSLRDRNYEQYF
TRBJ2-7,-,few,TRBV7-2,TGTGCCAGCAGCCCACAGGGAAAGAGGACCTACGAGCAGTACTTC,CASSPQGKRTYEQYF
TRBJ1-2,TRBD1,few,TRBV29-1,TGCAGCGCTCCGGGACAGGGAGTGGATGGCTACACCTTC,CSAPGQGVDGYTF
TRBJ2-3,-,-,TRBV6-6,TGTGCCAGCAGTTACTCGGAAGTTTCCACAGATACGCAGTATTTT,CASSYSEVSTDTQYF
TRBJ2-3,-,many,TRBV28,TGTGCCAGCAGTCTACCCTTAGACAGGCTTACGCAGTATTTT,CASSLPLDRLTQYF
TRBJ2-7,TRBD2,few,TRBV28,TGTGCCAGCAAAGGGCTAGCGGGATCTGGTGAGCAGTACTTC,CASKGLAGSGEQYF
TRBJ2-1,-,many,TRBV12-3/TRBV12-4,TGTGCCAGCAGTTTCGGCGATGAGCAGTTCTTC,CASSFGDEQFF
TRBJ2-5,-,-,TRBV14,TGTGCCAGCAGCCAGCGCTCGATTCAAGAGACCCAGTACTTC,CASSQRSIQETQYF
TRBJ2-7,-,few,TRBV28,TGTGCCAGCAGTTTGTTGGGCGGCTACGAGCAGTACTTC,CASSLLGGYEQYF
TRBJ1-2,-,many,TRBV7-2,TGTGCCAGCAGCTCCGGACTCCTCCGAGCTAACTATGGCTACACCTTC,CASSSGLLRANYGYTF
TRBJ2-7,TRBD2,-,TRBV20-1,TGCAGTGTCCGAATAGCGGGAGCCCACCGCGAGCAGTACTTC,CSVRIAGAHREQYF
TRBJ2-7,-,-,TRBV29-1,TGCAGCGTTCTGGTAACAGGGTCCGAGCAGTACTTC,CSVLVTGSEQYF
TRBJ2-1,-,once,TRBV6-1,TGTGCCAGCAGTTCCGGACTGGGCGGGTCGGGGGAGCAGTTCTTC,CASSSGLGGSGEQFF
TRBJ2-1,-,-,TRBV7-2,TGTGCCAGCAGCTTAGACGGCCACCTAAGCTCCTACAATGAGCAGTTCTTC,CASSLDGHLSSYNEQFF
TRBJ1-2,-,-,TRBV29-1,TGCAGCGCAGAAACCGGGAAGAACTATGGCTACACCTTC,CSAETGKNYGYTF
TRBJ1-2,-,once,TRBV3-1,TGTGCCAGCAGCCAAGAGTATCGGCGAAACTATGGCTACACCTTC,CASSQEYRRNYGYTF
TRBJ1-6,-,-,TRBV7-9,TGTGCCAGCAGCCTAGACCTCTATAATTCACCCCTCCACTTT,CASSLDLYNSPLHF
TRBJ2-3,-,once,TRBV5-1,TGCGCCAGCAGCTTGGAGAGGAGAGATACGCAGTATTTT,CASSLERRDTQYF
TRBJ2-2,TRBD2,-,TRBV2,TGTGCCAGCAGTGAATTAGCGGGGGGCGTGGGGGAGCTGTTTTTT,CASSELAGGVGELFF